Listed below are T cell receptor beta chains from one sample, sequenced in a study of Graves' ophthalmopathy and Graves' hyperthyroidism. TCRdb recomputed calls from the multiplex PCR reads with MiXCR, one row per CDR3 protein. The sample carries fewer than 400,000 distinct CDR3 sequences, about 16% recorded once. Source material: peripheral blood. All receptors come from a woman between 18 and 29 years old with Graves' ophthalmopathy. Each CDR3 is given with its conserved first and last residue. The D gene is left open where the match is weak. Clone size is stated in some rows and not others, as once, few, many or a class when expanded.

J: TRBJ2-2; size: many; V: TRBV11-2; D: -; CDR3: CASSLGWELFF; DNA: TGTGCCAGCAGCTTAGGGTGGGAGCTGTTTTTT
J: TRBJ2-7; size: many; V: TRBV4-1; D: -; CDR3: CASSQDRGSYEQYF; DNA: TGCGCCAGCAGCCAAGATCGGGGGTCCTACGAGCAGTACTTC
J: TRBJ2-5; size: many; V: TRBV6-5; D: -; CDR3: CASSYSTRGETQYF; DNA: TGTGCCAGCAGTTACTCGACTCGGGGGGAGACCCAGTACTTC
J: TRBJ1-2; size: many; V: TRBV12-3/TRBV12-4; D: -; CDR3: CASSLQRGRSGGYTF; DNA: TGTGCCAGCAGTCTCCAGCGGGGGAGGTCGGGTGGCTACACCTTC
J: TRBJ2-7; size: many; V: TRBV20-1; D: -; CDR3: CSATWAQAYEQYF; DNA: TGCAGTGCTACGTGGGCCCAGGCCTACGAGCAGTACTTC
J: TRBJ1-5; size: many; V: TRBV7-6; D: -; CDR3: CASSLAGSRGNQPQHF; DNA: TGTGCCAGCAGCTTAGCAGGGTCTCGTGGCAATCAGCCCCAGCATTTT
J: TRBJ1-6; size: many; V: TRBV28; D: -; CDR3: CASSLYGDIQLGNLPLHF; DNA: TGTGCCAGCAGTTTGTATGGGGACATCCAGTTGGGGAATTTACCCCTCCACTTT
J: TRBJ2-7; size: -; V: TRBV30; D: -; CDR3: CAWSGLTVPYEQYF; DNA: TGTGCCTGGTCGGGGCTCACGGTGCCCTACGAGCAGTACTTC
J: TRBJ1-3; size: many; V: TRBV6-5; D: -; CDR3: CASSYSTSGNTIYF; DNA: TGTGCCAGCAGTTACTCGACATCTGGAAACACCATATATTTT
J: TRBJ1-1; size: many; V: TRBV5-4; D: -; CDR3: CASSSNSGQWLFSEAFF; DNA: TGTGCCAGCAGCTCAAACTCGGGTCAGTGGCTTTTCTCTGAAGCTTTCTTT
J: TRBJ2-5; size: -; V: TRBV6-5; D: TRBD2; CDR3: CAGSYSGTNQETQYF; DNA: TGTGCCGGGAGTTACTCGGGGACTAACCAAGAGACCCAGTACTTC
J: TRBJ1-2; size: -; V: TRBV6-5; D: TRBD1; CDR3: CASSTRTGARRGYTF; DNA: TGTGCCAGCAGTACTCGGACAGGGGCGAGAAGAGGCTACACCTTC
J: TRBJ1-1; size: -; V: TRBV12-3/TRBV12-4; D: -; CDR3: CASSRDWSTEAFF; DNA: TGTGCCAGCAGTCGAGATTGGAGCACTGAAGCTTTCTTT
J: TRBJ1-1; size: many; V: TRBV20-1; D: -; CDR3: CSARMFGDGRTEAFF; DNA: TGCAGTGCTAGGATGTTCGGGGACGGGCGGACTGAAGCTTTCTTT
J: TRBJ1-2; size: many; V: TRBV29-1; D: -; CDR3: CSVPEATGGYGYTF; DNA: TGCAGCGTCCCCGAGGCCACCGGGGGCTATGGCTACACCTTC
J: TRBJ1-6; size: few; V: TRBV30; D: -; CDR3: CAWRVSSPLHF; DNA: TGTGCCTGGAGGGTCAGTTCACCCCTCCACTTT
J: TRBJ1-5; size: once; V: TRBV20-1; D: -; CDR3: CSARWGKQPQHF; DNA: TGCAGTGCTAGATGGGGGAAGCAGCCCCAGCATTTT